These 7 T cell receptor beta chains originate from one sample sequenced in a study of metastatic and nonmetastatic thyroid tumors (dated by TCRdb to between 2020 and 2021). No treatment had been received by any patient before thyroid surgery. Library prep was done by PCR. The reads were generated on an Illumina HiSeq 4000. In TCRdb, the public reads were trimmed at Q25 with fastp and aligned with MiXCR, with productive beta chains retained. The sample has over 35,000 clones on record, about a sixth of them singletons. The top ten clones comprise about 9.9% of the sample. The sequencing sample was made of tumor tissue. These receptors came from a female donor with papillary thyroid cancer or a benign thyroid nodule (not recorded which). Some clones in this sample may be carry-over from other donors' samples.

The chain links TRBV19 to TRBJ2-7; D perhaps matches TRBD1 (6 bases). This CDR3 comprises 15 residues. Germline loops: CDR1 LNHDA, CDR2 SQIVND (reference sequence). V was trimmed by 1 base and J by 4 bases, leaving 14 bases between them. CDR3 amino acids: CASSIAQGTRYEQYF. CDR3 in DNA: TGTGCCAGTAGTATAGCACAGGGAACCCGATACGAGCAGTACTTC.

This clone was seen at least ten times. The chain's CDR3 is CASSVGGRLYNEQFF. CDR3 sequence (DNA): TGTGCCAGCAGCGTAGGAGGGAGGCTCTACAATGAGCAGTTCTTC. The rearrangement joins TRBV9 to TRBJ2-1, with a possible D match to TRBD2 (6 bases). V was clipped by 0 bases and J by 3 bases, with 10 bases between them. Per germline, CDR1 SGDLS and CDR2 YYNGEE. The CDR3 loop spans 15 amino acids.

This clone was seen repeatedly, ten times or more. The chain couples TRBV12-3 or TRBV12-4 to TRBJ1-5, with D unresolved. This CDR3 has 11 amino acids. The V and J ends lost 8 bases and 8 bases respectively, with 10 bases between them. CDR3 in amino acids: CASASGEPQHF. Written as DNA, the CDR3 is TGTGCCAGCGCCTCAGGTGAGCCCCAGCATTTT.

This clone showed up many times. This chain connects TRBV30 to TRBJ2-1, with TRBD2 identical over 10 bases. Germline V gene data show CDR1 as GTSNPN and CDR2 as SVGIG (reference sequence). This CDR3 is built from 14 residues. J lost 10 bases, V lost 5 bases, and 11 bases had no gene match. The CDR3 protein is CAWDSGGSWAEQFF. CDR3 DNA sequence: TGTGCCTGGGATAGCGGGGGGTCCTGGGCGGAGCAGTTCTTC.

This clone was seen ten or more times. This chain connects TRBV19 to TRBJ1-4; D is perhaps TRBD1 (5 bases). This CDR3 contains 15 residues. Germline loops: CDR1 LNHDA, CDR2 SQIVND (reference sequence). V was trimmed by 7 bases and J by 14 bases, leaving 26 bases between them. DNA of the CDR3: TGTGCCAGTAATCAGAACGGCGGGAACCAGGGACTCCTGTTTTTT. This codes for CASNQNGGNQGLLFF.

The rearrangement joins TRBV9 to TRBJ2-1, with 9 nucleotides matching TRBD2. CDR3 length: 18 residues. J gave up 4 bases and V 0 bases, and 11 bases lay outside the gene matches. Germline V CDR1 and CDR2: SGDLS, YYNGEE. The CDR3 here is CASSVAATVAGVYNEQFF. In DNA form, the CDR3 reads TGTGCCAGCAGCGTAGCAGCAACCGTAGCGGGAGTGTACAATGAGCAGTTCTTC.

Notes on this clone: A much larger clone differs by one base, so this may be a read error. Lacking the conserved final phenylalanine or tryptophan, this CDR3 likely reflects a read error. The rearrangement joins TRBV28 to TRBJ1-4; D is ambiguous. V shed 7 bases and J shed 8 bases, with 17 bases lying between them. The CDR3 has 14 amino acids. In germline, CDR1 is MDHEN, CDR2 SYDVKM. The CDR3 DNA is TGTGCCAGCATAACAGCCGGTCCGGGGGAAAAACTGTTTCTT. This codes for CASITAGPGEKLFL.